The table lists the clone carrying this T cell receptor beta chain with many counts. The data originate from a study of T cells in Graves' hyperthyroidism and ophthalmopathy. RNA transcripts provided the source from which TCR beta CDR3 regions were amplified. TCR CDR3 underwent first-round RT-PCR with the HTBI primer set. TCRdb recomputed calls from the multiplex PCR reads with MiXCR, one row per CDR3 protein. Here the sample spans under 600,000 distinct CDR3 sequences, approximately 15% being singletons. The specimen sequenced was blood. This receptor was obtained from a woman aged 40 to 55 with Graves' ophthalmopathy.

In DNA form, the CDR3 reads TGTGCCAGCAGCCCCCACAGCCAATCCTACGAGCAGTACTTC. Protein product: CASSPHSQSYEQYF. The chain carries TRBV14 and TRBJ2-7; D is uncertain. Per the germline V gene, CDR1 is SGHDN and CDR2 is FVKESK. Trimming removed 4 bases at V and 1 base at J, with 11 bases between. The CDR3 extends over 14 amino acids. Full variable domain (remainder filled in from reference TRBV14 and TRBJ2-7): EAGVTQFPSHSVIEKGQTVTLRCDPISGHDNLYWYRRVMGKEIKFLLHFVKESKQDESGMPNNRFLAERTGGTYSTLKVQPAELEDSGVYFCASSPHSQSYEQYFGPGTRLTVT.